The clone carrying this T cell receptor delta chain is medium-sized within its sample. CDR1 is GEAIGNYY and CDR2 is EKD in the germline V gene. V lost 0 bases and J lost 0, with 14 bases in between. The CDR3 has 19 amino acids. TCRdb re-called clones from the reads via CATT. In the table there are roughly 7,900 delta-chain clones, 3% to 4% of which are singletons. These data are taken from a study of gamma-delta chains in newborns, infants, children. For the study at large: Microbial exposure reportedly drives polyclonal innate γδ T cell expansion after birth.

J is TRDJ3 and V is TRDV2; D is possibly TRDD3 (6 bases). Sequencing was carried out using blood. This sequence originates from a child who was a newborn, infant or young child, either healthy, febrile or measles-vaccinated (not recorded which). The CDR3: CACDTWGPTPSWDTRQMFF. Written as DNA, the CDR3 is TGTGCCTGTGACACCTGGGGGCCAACCCCCTCCTGGGACACCCGACAGATGTTTTTC.